This T cell receptor beta chain was identified in a study of a mutant IDH1 vaccine in newly diagnosed glioma. Study context: Vaccination followed radiotherapy alone by 4-6 weeks, or accompanied temozolomide cycles. Treated patients comprised around 62% males and 37.5% females, mean age about 38 years. The earlier regimen, radiotherapy, temozolomide, or both, was most often both.

Notes on this clone: The antigen remains undetermined.

Germline V gene sequence: CDR1 MNHNY, CDR2 SVGAGI (reference sequence). This CDR3 spans 16 amino acids. V lost 6 bases, J lost 6 bases, and 22 bases lay in between. Profiled with immunoSEQ multiplex PCR; TCRdb holds only in-frame clones, not every one. Of about 60,000 clones listed, about 90% are singletons. Documented time point: week 35, safety follow-up. Mutant IDH1 20-mer peptide, at 300 ug, made up each vaccine dose, with topical imiquimod. Patients underwent eight vaccinations, which took place in weeks 1, 3, 5, 7, 11, 15, 19 and 23. This chain links TRBV6-6 with TRBJ2-3; D is perhaps TRBD1 (6 bases). This receptor was obtained from a man in his forties with glioma. The source material was PBMCs, sampled from a glioma patient whose treatment included an IDH1 peptide vaccine. The CDR3 DNA reads as TGTGCCAGCAGACCGACTATGAGGACCACAGGGGATACGCAGTATTTT. Translating gives CASRPTMRTTGDTQYF.